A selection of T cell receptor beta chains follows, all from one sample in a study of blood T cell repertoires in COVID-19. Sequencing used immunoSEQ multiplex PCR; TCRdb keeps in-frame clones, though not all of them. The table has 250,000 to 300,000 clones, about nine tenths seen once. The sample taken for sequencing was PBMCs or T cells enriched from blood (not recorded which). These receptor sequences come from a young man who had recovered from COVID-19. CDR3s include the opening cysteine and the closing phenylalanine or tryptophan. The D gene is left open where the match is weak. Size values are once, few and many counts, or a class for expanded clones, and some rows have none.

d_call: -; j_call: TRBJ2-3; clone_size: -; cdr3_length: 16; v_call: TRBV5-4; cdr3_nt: TGTGCCAGCAGCTTGGGGGCAGGGGCTATCGCAGATACGCAGTATTTT; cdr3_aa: CASSLGAGAIADTQYF
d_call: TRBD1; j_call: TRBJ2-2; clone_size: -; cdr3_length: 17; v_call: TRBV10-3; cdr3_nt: TGTGCCATCAGTGAGACCCAGGGGGTGCTGAACACCGGGGAGCTGTTTTTT; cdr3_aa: CAISETQGVLNTGELFF
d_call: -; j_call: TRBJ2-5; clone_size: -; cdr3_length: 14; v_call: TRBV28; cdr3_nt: TGTGCCAGCAGTGACCCAACAGGTCAGGAGACCCAGTACTTC; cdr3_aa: CASSDPTGQETQYF
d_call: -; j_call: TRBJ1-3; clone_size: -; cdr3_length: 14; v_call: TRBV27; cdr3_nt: TGTGCCAGCAGTTTCACCGGCTCTGGAAACACCATATATTTT; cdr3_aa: CASSFTGSGNTIYF
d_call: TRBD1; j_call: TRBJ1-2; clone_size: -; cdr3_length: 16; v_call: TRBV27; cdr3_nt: TGTGCCAGCAGTTATACGACAGGGGCCAACTTCTATGGCTACACCTTC; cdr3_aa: CASSYTTGANFYGYTF
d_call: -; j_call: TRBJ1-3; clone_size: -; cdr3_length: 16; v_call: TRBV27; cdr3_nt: TGTGCCAGCAGTTTATCTGGGCCCTACTCTGGAAACACCATATATTTT; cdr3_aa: CASSLSGPYSGNTIYF
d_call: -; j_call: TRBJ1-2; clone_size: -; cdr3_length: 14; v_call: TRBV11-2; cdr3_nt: TGTGCCAGCAGCTTACCAGGGAGGGACTATGGCTACACCTTC; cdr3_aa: CASSLPGRDYGYTF
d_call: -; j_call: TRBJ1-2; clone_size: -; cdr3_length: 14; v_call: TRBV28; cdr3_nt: TGTGCCAGCAGTTTATCCGGACAGAACTATGGCTACACCTTC; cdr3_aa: CASSLSGQNYGYTF
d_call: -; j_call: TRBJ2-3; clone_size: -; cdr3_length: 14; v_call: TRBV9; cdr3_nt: TGTGCCAGCAGCGTAGGGGTAAAGGGGGATACGCAGTATTTT; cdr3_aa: CASSVGVKGDTQYF
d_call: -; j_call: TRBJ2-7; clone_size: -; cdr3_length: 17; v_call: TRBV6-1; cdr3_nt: TGTGCCAGCAGTGCGGGGAAGAGGGTAACACTAATCTACGAGCAGTACTTC; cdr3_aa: CASSAGKRVTLIYEQYF
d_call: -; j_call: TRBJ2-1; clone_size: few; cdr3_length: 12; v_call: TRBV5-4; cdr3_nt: TGTGCCAGCAGCTCGGGACTCCGCGAGCAGTTCTTC; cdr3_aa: CASSSGLREQFF
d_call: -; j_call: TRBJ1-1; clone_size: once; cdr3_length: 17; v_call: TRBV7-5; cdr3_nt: TGTGCCAGAAGCCGCAACAGGGGGCGCTTTGGGAACACTGAAGCTTTCTTT; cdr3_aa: CARSRNRGRFGNTEAFF
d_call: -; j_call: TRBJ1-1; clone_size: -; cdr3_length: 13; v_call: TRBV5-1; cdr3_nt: TGCGCCAGCAGCGCACAGGGCTTTAAAGGAGCTTTCTTT; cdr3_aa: CASSAQGFKGAFF
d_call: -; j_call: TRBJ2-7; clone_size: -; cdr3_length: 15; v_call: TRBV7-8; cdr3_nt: TGTGCCAGCAGCCCCCTGGTGAAGCCTGACTACGAGCAGTACTTC; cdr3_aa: CASSPLVKPDYEQYF
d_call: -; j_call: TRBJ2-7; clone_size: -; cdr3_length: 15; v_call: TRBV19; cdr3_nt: TGTGCCAGTAGCCCAGACCCAGGGGGGCCCTACGAGCAGTACTTC; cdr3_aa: CASSPDPGGPYEQYF
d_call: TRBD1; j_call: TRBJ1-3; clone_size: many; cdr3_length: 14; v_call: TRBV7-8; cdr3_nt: TGTGCCAGCAGGATTCAGGGGGCGGGAAACACCATATATTTT; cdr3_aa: CASRIQGAGNTIYF
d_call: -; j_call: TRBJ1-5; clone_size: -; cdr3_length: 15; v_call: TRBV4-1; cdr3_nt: TGCGCCAGCAGCCAAGTTCTACAGGGAAGTCAGCCCCAGCATTTT; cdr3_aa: CASSQVLQGSQPQHF
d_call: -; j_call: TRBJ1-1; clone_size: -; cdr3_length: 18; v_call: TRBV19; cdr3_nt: TGTGCCAGTACGGCCAAGCGGCGGACGGCTAGGATGAACACTGAAGCTTTCTTT; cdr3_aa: CASTAKRRTARMNTEAFF
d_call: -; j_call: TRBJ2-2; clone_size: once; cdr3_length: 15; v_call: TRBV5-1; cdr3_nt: TGCGCCAGCAGCTCCCGGTCAGCGGGTGCCGGGGAGCTGTTTTTT; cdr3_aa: CASSSRSAGAGELFF
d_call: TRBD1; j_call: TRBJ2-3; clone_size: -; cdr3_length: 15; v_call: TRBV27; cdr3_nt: TGTGCCAGCAGGCGAAACAGGGGGCTGTGGGATACGCAGTATTTT; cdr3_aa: CASRRNRGLWDTQYF
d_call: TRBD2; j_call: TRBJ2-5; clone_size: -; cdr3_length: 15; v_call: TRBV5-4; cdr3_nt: TGTGCCAGCAGCCCTAGCGGGAGTCCCCAAGAGACCCAGTACTTC; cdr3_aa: CASSPSGSPQETQYF
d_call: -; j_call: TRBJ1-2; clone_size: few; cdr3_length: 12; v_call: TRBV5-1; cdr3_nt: TGCGCCAGCAGCTTGGCCGGGCAGGGGTTATCCTTC; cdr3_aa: CASSLAGQGLSF
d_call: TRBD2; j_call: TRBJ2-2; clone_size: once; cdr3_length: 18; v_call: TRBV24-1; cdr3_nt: TGTGCCACCAGTGATTTGCCACAGGGACTAGCGAGACCCGGGGAGCTGTTTTTT; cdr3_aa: CATSDLPQGLARPGELFF
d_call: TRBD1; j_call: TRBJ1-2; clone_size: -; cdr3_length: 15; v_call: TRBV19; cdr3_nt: TGTGCCAGTAAACGGACAGGGTGGACTAACTATGGCTACACCTTC; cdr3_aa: CASKRTGWTNYGYTF
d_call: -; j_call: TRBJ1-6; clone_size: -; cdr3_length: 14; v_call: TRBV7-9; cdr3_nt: TGTGCCAGCAGCTTAGCCAGGGATAATTCACCCCTCCACTTT; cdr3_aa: CASSLARDNSPLHF
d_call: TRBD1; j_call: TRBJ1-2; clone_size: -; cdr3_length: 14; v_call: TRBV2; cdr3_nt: TGTGCCAGCAGGGGGGACAGGGCTAACTATGGCTACACCTTC; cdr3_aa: CASRGDRANYGYTF
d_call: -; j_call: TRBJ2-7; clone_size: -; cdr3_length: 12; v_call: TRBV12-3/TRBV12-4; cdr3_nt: TGTGCCAGCAGCCCTTCGGGAGTAAGTCAATACTTC; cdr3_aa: CASSPSGVSQYF